The clone carrying this TCR beta chain was picked up many times. Its antigen remains unknown. This sample was taken from a study of read filtering for tumor transcriptome and immune sequencing. About the study: R-ISS stage counts were under 10 for I, about 16 for II, 6 or 7 for III. DNase treatment preceded whole-transcriptome library preparation.

Findings of the study overall: Without single-read clonotypes, shared clonotype proportions correlated more between IR-seq and RNA-seq.

Germline V gene lookup returns CDR1 SGHDN and CDR2 FVKESK. The CDR3 covers 13 residues. V lost 4 bases to trimming and J lost 2 bases, with 6 bases between them. Molecular barcoded adaptors covering alpha/delta and beta/gamma chains were used on 400 to 450 ng RNA. MiXCR, applied by TCRdb to the reads, yields one record per CDR3 protein. The data contain around 130,000 distinct CDR3 sequences, 13% of them singletons. At the time of active disease, bone marrow was collected from every patient. The specimen sequenced was a population of CD138-negative cells sorted from bone marrow. V and J are TRBV14 and TRBJ1-5; D is possibly TRBD1 (5 bases). The TCR was taken from a donor over 35 with multiple myeloma. The CDR3 DNA follows: TGTGCCAGCAGCCTCAGGGGCAATCAGCCCCAGCATTTT. Translation gives CASSLRGNQPQHF.